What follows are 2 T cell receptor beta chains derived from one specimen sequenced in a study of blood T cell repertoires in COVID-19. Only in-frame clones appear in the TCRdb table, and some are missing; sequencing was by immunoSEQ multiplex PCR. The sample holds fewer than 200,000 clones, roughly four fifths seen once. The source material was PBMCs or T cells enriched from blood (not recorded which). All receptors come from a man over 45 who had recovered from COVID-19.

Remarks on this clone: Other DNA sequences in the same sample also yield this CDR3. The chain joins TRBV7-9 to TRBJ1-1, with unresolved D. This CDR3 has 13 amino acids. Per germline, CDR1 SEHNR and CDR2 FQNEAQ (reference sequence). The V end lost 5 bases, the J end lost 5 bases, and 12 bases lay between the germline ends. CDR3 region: CASSPPGGTEAFF. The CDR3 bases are TGTGCCAGCAGCCCGCCAGGAGGGACTGAAGCTTTCTTT.

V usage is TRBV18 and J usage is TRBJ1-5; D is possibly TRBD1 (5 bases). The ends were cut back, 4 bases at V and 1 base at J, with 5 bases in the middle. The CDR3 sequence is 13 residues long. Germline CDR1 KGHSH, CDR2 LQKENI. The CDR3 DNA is TGTGCCAGCTCACAGGGGAGCAATCAGCCCCAGCATTTT. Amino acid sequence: CASSQGSNQPQHF.